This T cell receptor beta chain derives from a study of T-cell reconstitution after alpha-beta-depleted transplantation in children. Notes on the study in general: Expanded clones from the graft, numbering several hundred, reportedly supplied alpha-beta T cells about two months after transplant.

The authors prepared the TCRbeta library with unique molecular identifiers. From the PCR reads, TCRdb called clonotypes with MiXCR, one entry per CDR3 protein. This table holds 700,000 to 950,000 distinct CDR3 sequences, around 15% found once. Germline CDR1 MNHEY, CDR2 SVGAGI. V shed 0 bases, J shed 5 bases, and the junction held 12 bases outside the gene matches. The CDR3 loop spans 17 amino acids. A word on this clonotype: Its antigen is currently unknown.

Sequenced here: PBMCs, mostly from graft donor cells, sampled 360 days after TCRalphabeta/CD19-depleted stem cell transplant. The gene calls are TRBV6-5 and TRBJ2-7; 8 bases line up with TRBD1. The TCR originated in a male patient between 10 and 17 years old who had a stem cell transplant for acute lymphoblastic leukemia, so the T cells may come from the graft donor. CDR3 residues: CASSYSMEDRVGDEQYF. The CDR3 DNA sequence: TGTGCCAGCAGTTACTCCATGGAGGACAGGGTGGGGGACGAGCAGTACTTC.